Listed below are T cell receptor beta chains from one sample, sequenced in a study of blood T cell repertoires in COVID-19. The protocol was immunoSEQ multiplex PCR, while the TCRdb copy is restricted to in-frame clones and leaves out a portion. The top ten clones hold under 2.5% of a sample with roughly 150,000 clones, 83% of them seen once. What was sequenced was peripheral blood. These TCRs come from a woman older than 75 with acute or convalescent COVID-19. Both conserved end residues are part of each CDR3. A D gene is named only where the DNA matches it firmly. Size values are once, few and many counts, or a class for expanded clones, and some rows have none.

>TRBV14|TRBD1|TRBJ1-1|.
TGTGCCAGCAGCCGTAACAGGGACAGCACTGAAGCTTTCTTT
CASSRNRDSTEAFF
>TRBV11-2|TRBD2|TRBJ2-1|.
TGTGCCAGCAGCTTTTCTAGCGGGGTATATGAGCAGTTCTTC
CASSFSSGVYEQFF
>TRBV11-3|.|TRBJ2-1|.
TGTGCCAGCAGCTTAGTCGGGCTGGCGGGGAACAATGAGCAGTTCTTC
CASSLVGLAGNNEQFF
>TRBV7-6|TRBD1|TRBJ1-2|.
TGTGCCAGCAGCTTAGGAGGGACAGCCACGAACTACACCTTC
CASSLGGTATNYTF
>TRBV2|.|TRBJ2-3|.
TGTGCCAGCAGCGATTCAGGGGTTCCCACAGATACGCAGTATTTT
CASSDSGVPTDTQYF
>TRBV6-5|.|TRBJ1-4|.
TGTGCCAGCAGTTACAGTAGCAGTTATAATGAAAAACTGTTTTTT
CASSYSSSYNEKLFF
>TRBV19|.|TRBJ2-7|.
TGTGCCAGTAGTTCGGGCAGGAGGCCCTACGAGCAGTACTTC
CASSSGRRPYEQYF
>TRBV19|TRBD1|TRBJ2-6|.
TGTGCCAGTTATCCGAGGGGCAGGGGGTCTTCTGGGGCCAACGTCCTGACTTTC
CASYPRGRGSSGANVLTF
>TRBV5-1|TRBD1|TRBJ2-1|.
TGCGCCAGCAGCAGACAGGGTGAGCAGTTCTTC
CASSRQGEQFF
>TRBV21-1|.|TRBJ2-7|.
TGTGCCAGCAGCAAACCGCCCCGACGAGGGACAGGGTCCTACGAGCAGTACTTC
CASSKPPRRGTGSYEQYF
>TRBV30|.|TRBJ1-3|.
TGTGCCTGGTATGGAGGTTCCTCTGGAAACACCATATATTTT
CAWYGGSSGNTIYF
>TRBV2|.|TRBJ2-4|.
TGTGCCAGCAGTGAAAGGGAGACTTTACTGAACATTCAGTACTTC
CASSERETLLNIQYF
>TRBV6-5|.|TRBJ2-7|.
TGTGCCAGCAGAGGCGCTAGCGACTCCTACGAGCAGTACTTC
CASRGASDSYEQYF
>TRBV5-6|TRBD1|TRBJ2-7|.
TGTGCCAGCAGCTTGGGGACAGGGGGAAAGTACGAGCAGTACTTC
CASSLGTGGKYEQYF
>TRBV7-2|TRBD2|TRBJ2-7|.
TGTGCCAGCAGCTGGGGACTAGCGGGAGTGTGGTACTTC
CASSWGLAGVWYF
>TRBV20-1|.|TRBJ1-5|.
TGCAGTGCTAGTTCAGGGTTGAGGCAGCCCCAGCATTTT
CSASSGLRQPQHF
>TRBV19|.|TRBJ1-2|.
TGTGCCAGTAGTATAGGGGCGGGGGCGCCTAACTATGGCTACACCTTC
CASSIGAGAPNYGYTF
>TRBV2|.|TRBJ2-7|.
TGTGCCAGCAGTGTTGAGACTCAAACTCACTACGAGCAGTACTTC
CASSVETQTHYEQYF
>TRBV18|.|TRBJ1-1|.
TGTGCCAGCTCACCGGGTCAGGGTCGGCACACTGAAGCTTTCTTT
CASSPGQGRHTEAFF
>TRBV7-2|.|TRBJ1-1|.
TGTGCCAGCAGCTTAGTAGCGGGTTTGAACACTGAAGCTTTCTTT
CASSLVAGLNTEAFF
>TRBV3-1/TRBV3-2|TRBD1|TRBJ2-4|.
TGTGCCAGCAGTGCAACAGGGGGCATTCAGTACTTC
CASSATGGIQYF
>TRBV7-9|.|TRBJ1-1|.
TGTGCCAGCAGCTGGGGACTCCCAGGCACTGAAGCTTTCTTT
CASSWGLPGTEAFF
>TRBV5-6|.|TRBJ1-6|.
TGTGCCAGCAGCTTGGGGGCGGGATATAATTCACCCCTCCACTTT
CASSLGAGYNSPLHF
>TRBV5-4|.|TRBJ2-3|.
TGTGCCAGCAGCTACTCAGGAGATACGCAGTATTTT
CASSYSGDTQYF
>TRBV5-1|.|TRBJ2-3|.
TGCGCCAGCAGCCTCTACGGGGTCACAGATACGCAGTATTTT
CASSLYGVTDTQYF
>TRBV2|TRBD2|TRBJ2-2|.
TGTGCCATCCCATTGACTAGCGGGAACCGATTTTGGACCGGGGAGCTGTTTTTT
CAIPLTSGNRFWTGELFF
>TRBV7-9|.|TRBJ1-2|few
TGTGCCAGCAGCTTAAGATTGGCCGTCGGGAACTATGGCTACACCTTC
CASSLRLAVGNYGYTF
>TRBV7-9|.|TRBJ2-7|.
TGTGCCAGCAGCTTAGGTTCCTTCTACGAGCAGTACTTC
CASSLGSFYEQYF
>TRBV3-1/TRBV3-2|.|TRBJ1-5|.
TGTGCCAGCAGCCAAGATCTCAATCAGCCCCAGCATTTT
CASSQDLNQPQHF
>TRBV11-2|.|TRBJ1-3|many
TGTGCCAGCAGCTTAGTGCGGCGGAGCTCTGGAAACACCATATATTTT
CASSLVRRSSGNTIYF
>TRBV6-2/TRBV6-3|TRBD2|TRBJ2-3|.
TGTGCCAGCAGCTCCGGACTAGCGGGAGAACTAGATACGCAGTATTTT
CASSSGLAGELDTQYF
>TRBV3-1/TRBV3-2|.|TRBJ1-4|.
TGTGCCAGCAGCCCCGGACTTAGGGAAAAACTGTTTTTT
CASSPGLREKLFF
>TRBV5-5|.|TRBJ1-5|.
TGTGCCAGCAGCATGGACCGAGGGCCCCAGCATTTT
CASSMDRGPQHF
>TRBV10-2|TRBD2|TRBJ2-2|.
TGCGCCAGCAGTGAGCGCGGGGGGTACACCGGGGAGCTGTTTTTT
CASSERGGYTGELFF
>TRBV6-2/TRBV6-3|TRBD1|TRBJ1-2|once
TGTGCCAGCAGTCCGCTCGGGACAGCAGGGTACTATGGCTACACCTTC
CASSPLGTAGYYGYTF
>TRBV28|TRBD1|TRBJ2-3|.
TGTGCCAGCAGGTTGACCGGGACAGCGACCACAGATACGCAGTATTTT
CASRLTGTATTDTQYF
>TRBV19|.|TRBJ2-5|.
TGTGCCAGTAGTATACAGCGAACGGTTAAACAAGAGACCCAGTACTTC
CASSIQRTVKQETQYF
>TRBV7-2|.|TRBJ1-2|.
TGTGCCAGCAGCTTAGCGGGCGGGGGCCTTAGTGGCTACACCTTC
CASSLAGGGLSGYTF
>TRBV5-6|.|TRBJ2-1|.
TGTGCCAGCAGCTTGGAAAAGATGAGCTCCTACAATGAGCAGTTCTTC
CASSLEKMSSYNEQFF
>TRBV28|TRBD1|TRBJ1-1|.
TGTGCCAGCAGTTTATCAGGGGGAAATGAAGCTTTCTTT
CASSLSGGNEAFF
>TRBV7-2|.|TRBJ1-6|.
TGTGCCAGCAGCTCCGAGGTGGATAGGCCCCTCCACTTT
CASSSEVDRPLHF
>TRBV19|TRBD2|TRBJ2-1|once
TGTGCCAGTAGTATCGTGGGCGGGAGCTCCTACAATGAGCAGTTCTTC
CASSIVGGSSYNEQFF
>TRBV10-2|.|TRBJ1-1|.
TGCGCCAGCAGTGAGTCAGGGGTTTGGTTCACTGAAGCTTTCTTT
CASSESGVWFTEAFF
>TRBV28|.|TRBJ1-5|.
TGTGCCAGCAGTTTGCCGGGGGGCAATCAGCCCCAGCATTTT
CASSLPGGNQPQHF
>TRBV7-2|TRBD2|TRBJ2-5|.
TGTGCCAGCAGCTTAAGGACTAGCGAGGGAAAGACCCAGTACTTC
CASSLRTSEGKTQYF
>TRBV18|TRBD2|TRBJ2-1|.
TGTGCCAGCTCACCAAGGCCTAGGGCGGGAGCTTCGGGAAATGAGCAGTTCTTC
CASSPRPRAGASGNEQFF
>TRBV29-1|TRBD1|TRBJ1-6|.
TGCAGCGCCCGGGACAGGGGTAATTCACCCCTCCACTTT
CSARDRGNSPLHF
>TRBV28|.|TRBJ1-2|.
TGTGCCAGCAGTGTTCTAGCTAACTATGGCTACACCTTC
CASSVLANYGYTF
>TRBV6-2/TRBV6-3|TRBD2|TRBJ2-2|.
TGTGCCAGCAGTTCAGCGGGAGCCACCCGGGCGACCGGGGAGCTGTTTTTT
CASSSAGATRATGELFF
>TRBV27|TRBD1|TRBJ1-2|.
TGTGCCAGCAGTTTATCGAGGGGGGCACAGGGGGTGCGGGGCTACACCTTC
CASSLSRGAQGVRGYTF
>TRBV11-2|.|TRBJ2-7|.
TGTGCCAGCAGCCGATCGGGACAGGGACTAGCCTACGAGCAGTACTTC
CASSRSGQGLAYEQYF
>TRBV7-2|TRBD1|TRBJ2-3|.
TGTGCCAGCAGCGGACAGGGGGTGGGAACGCAGTATTTT
CASSGQGVGTQYF
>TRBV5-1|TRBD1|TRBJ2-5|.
TGCGCCAGCAGCTTTGGGGTAGGGGGCGAGGAGACCCAGTACTTC
CASSFGVGGEETQYF
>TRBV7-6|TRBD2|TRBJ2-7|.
TGTGCCAGCAGTCCCCTTGCGGGAGTAGGCGAGCAGTACTTC
CASSPLAGVGEQYF
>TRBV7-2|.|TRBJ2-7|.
TGTGCCAGCAGCTTTCCGCGGGGTACCTACGAGCAGTACTTC
CASSFPRGTYEQYF
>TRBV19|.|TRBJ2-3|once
TGTGCCAGTACTCGGCGCCAAGGGGGTGATACGCAGTATTTT
CASTRRQGGDTQYF
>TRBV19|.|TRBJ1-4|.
TGTGCCAGTAGTATCTTACTTACAGGGAGAAATGAAAAACTGTTTTTT
CASSILLTGRNEKLFF